This passage covers 20 T cell receptor beta chains from one sample sequenced in a study of CD8+ T cells in alopecia areata. RNA, once extracted, was reverse transcribed into cDNA for use as the sequencing template. Produced via immunoSEQ multiplex PCR; TCRdb's table is partial and in-frame only. The profile shows roughly 150,000 clones, 50% to 65% of them singletons. The sample was CD4+ T cells sorted from blood. The receptors come from a human donor in good health.

Note on this clone: Other DNA sequences in this sample translate to the same CDR3. The chain recombines TRBV18 with TRBJ1-4, with unresolved D. In germline, CDR1 is KGHSH, CDR2 LQKENI. Trimming removed 3 bases at V and 8 bases at J, with 10 bases between. The CDR3 sequence is 13 residues long. The CDR3 region has the DNA TGTGCCAGCTCACCCGATCGCGGGGAAAAACTGTTTTTT. Protein: CASSPDRGEKLFF.

This clone was picked up one time. The chain combines TRBV28 with TRBJ2-1; the match to TRBD1 covers 8 bases. CDR3 size: 13 residues. After removal of 7 bases from V and 4 bases from J, the junction contained 3 bases not matched to a gene. Germline V CDR1 and CDR2: MDHEN, SYDVKM. In DNA, the CDR3 is TGTGCCAGCAAGTGGGACAGGTACAATGAGCAGTTCTTC. As protein: CASKWDRYNEQFF.

This clone was observed a handful of times. J is TRBJ1-5 and V is TRBV29-1; 8 bases align to TRBD1. The CDR3 spans 15 residues. V was clipped by 4 bases and J by 2 bases; unmatched bases: 7. CDR1 and CDR2 from the germline V gene are SQVTM and ANQGSEA. The CDR3 region is CSVATGDWRNQPQHF. CDR3 DNA sequence: TGCAGCGTTGCGACAGGGGATTGGCGCAATCAGCCCCAGCATTTT.

This chain links TRBV30 with TRBJ2-7; 7 nucleotides match TRBD1. Germline values: CDR1 GTSNPN, CDR2 SVGIG (reference sequence). The CDR3 runs to 13 residues. V shed 2 bases, J shed 2 bases, and the junction held 3 bases outside the gene matches. CDR3 in amino acids: CAWSLDRAYEQYF. CDR3 nucleotide sequence: TGTGCCTGGAGTCTCGACAGGGCCTACGAGCAGTACTTC.

The V and J genes are TRBV27 and TRBJ1-5; no firm D call. The CDR3 runs to 13 residues. The V gene's germline CDR1 is MNHEY and CDR2 SMNVEV (reference sequence). Trimming removed 4 bases at V and 12 bases at J, with 16 bases between. The CDR3 coding sequence is TGTGCCAGCAGTTCTCCGGACCGTCTCCTCCAGCATTTT. It translates to CASSSPDRLLQHF.

The chain joins TRBV5-1 to TRBJ1-2, with 7 bases aligning to TRBD1. CDR1 and CDR2 from the germline V gene are SGHRS and YFSETQ. This CDR3 spans 14 amino acids. V lost 2 bases, J lost 3 bases, and 4 bases stayed unmatched. The CDR3 region is CASSLPGTDYGYTF. The CDR3 region has the DNA TGCGCCAGCAGCTTACCGGGGACAGACTATGGCTACACCTTC. The full variable domain, its missing parts supplied by reference TRBV5-1 and TRBJ1-2, is KAGVTQTPRYLIKTRGQQVTLSCSPISGHRSVSWYQQTPGQGLQFLFEYFSETQRNKGNFPGRFSGRQFSNSRSEMNVSTLELGDSALYLCASSLPGTDYGYTFGSGTRLTVV.

This clone was detected a few times. V gene TRBV25-1 combines with J gene TRBJ2-4; D remains ambiguous. CDR1 MGHDK and CDR2 SYGVNS come from the germline V gene. V lost 2 bases to trimming and J lost 5 bases, with 4 bases between them. The CDR3 runs to 12 residues. CDR3 in amino acids: CASSERENIQYF. The CDR3, as DNA: TGTGCCAGCAGTGAACGGGAAAACATTCAGTACTTC.

The J gene is TRBJ1-3, the V gene TRBV29-1; D is undetermined. CDR1 SQVTM and CDR2 ANQGSEA come from the germline V gene. The CDR3 consists of 13 residues. V was clipped by 6 bases and J by 7 bases, with 16 bases between them. The CDR3 is CSVFIVIRNTIYF. The CDR3 region has the DNA TGCAGCGTGTTTATAGTTATTAGGAACACCATATATTTT.

The rearrangement links TRBV11-2 to TRBJ2-5; 7 bases fit TRBD2. CDR1 is SGHAT, CDR2 FQNNGV, per germline. The CDR3 length is 16 residues. V lost 4 bases and J lost 7; bases outside the gene matches: 15. The CDR3 loop reads CASSYLGELAGVTQYF. CDR3 bases: TGTGCCAGCAGCTACCTCGGGGAGTTAGCGGGTGTGACCCAGTACTTC.

The chain recombines TRBV29-1 with TRBJ1-5; unclear D gene. V lost 1 base and J 5 bases, leaving 6 bases between the germline ends. Germline CDR1 reads SQVTM; CDR2 reads ANQGSEA. This CDR3 is built from 12 residues. For the CDR3, the DNA is TGCAGCGTTGAAGGTCAAGATCAGCCCCAGCATTTT. Translating it yields CSVEGQDQPQHF.

The J gene is TRBJ1-2, the V gene TRBV18; D uncertain. V was cut by 6 bases and J by 6 bases, with 14 bases left in between. This CDR3 contains 13 residues. Germline CDR1 is KGHSH and CDR2 is LQKENI. The CDR3 DNA reads as TGTGCCAGCTCTATTGCCGGAGGTGATGGCTACACCTTC. This translates into CASSIAGGDGYTF.

V is TRBV9 and J is TRBJ2-5, with 11 positions matching TRBD2. V lost 4 bases and J lost 4; bases outside the gene matches: 9. This CDR3 contains 16 residues. Germline values: CDR1 SGDLS, CDR2 YYNGEE. CDR3 residues: CASSPLGTSGLETQYF. The CDR3 DNA sequence: TGTGCCAGCAGCCCGCTAGGGACTAGCGGACTAGAGACCCAGTACTTC.

This clone was picked up a small number of times. This chain joins TRBV30 and TRBJ2-7; the D is unclear. The V end lost 1 base, the J end lost 2 bases, and 9 bases lay between the germline ends. Per the germline V gene, CDR1 is GTSNPN and CDR2 is SVGIG (reference sequence). CDR3 length: 13 amino acids. The CDR3 DNA is TGTGCCTGGAGTGCGGGCGGAACCTACGAGCAGTACTTC. This codes for CAWSAGGTYEQYF. Filled out from reference TRBV30 and TRBJ2-7, the complete variable domain reads SQTIHQWPATLVQPVGSPLSLECTVEGTSNPNLYWYRQAAGRGLQLLFYSVGIGQISSEVPQNLSASRPQDRQFILSSKKLLLSDSGFYLCAWSAGGTYEQYFGPGTRLTVT.

The chain has TRBV6-6 and TRBJ2-5; 13 positions match TRBD2. With 5 bases clipped from V and 6 bases from J, the junction kept 6 bases outside the gene matches. The germline V gene has CDR1 MNHNY and CDR2 SVGAGI (reference sequence). The CDR3 runs to 15 residues. This CDR3 reads CASSDRLAGGKTQYF. The CDR3 DNA follows: TGTGCCAGCAGTGACCGACTAGCGGGAGGAAAGACCCAGTACTTC.

This clone was counted only a few times. This rearrangement joins TRBV9 to TRBJ2-7; D is uncertain. This CDR3 is 12 amino acids long. V lost 4 bases, J lost 5 bases, and 10 bases lay in between. The germline gives CDR1 SGDLS, CDR2 YYNGEE. CDR3 nucleotide sequence: TGTGCCAGCAGCTCCCATCTCGACGAGCAGTACTTC. Encoded protein: CASSSHLDEQYF.

The gene calls are TRBV4-1 and TRBJ1-2; D ambiguous. Trimming took off 1 base at V and 4 bases at J, with 7 bases between the two ends. The CDR3 is 13 residues long. Germline V gives CDR1 MGHRA, CDR2 YSYEKL. CDR3 region: CASSQAGFYGYTF. The DNA for the CDR3 is TGCGCCAGCAGCCAAGCCGGGTTCTATGGCTACACCTTC.

This clone was recorded a few times. The chain joins TRBV10-3 to TRBJ2-7, with 7 bases lining up with TRBD2. The J segment lost 3 bases and the V segment lost 10 bases, leaving 9 bases of the junction unmatched. Germline CDR1 and CDR2: ENHRY and SYGVKD. The CDR3 runs to 13 residues. CDR3 in DNA: TGTGCCACAGCGTCTAGCGGTTTCTACGAGCAGTACTTC. It translates to CATASSGFYEQYF.

The chain links TRBV2 to TRBJ2-1, with TRBD1 matching 9 bases. The CDR3 is 14 residues long. Per the germline V gene, CDR1 is SNHLY and CDR2 is FYNNEI. The ends lost 7 bases at V and 9 bases at J; junction bases unmatched: 10. The CDR3 sequence: CASKGTGQLGEQFF. Here the CDR3 DNA reads TGTGCCAGCAAAGGGACAGGGCAACTGGGTGAGCAGTTCTTC.

The CDR3 sequence: CAWSYRVETQYF. The CDR3 region has the DNA TGTGCCTGGAGTTACAGGGTCGAGACCCAGTACTTC. This rearrangement joins TRBV30 to TRBJ2-5; possible D gene TRBD1, 6 bases. V was trimmed by 2 bases and J by 5 bases, leaving 9 bases between them. The germline V gene has CDR1 GTSNPN and CDR2 SVGIG (reference sequence). This CDR3 region has 12 residues.

This clone was counted only a few times. The V and J genes are TRBV7-2 and TRBJ2-2; TRBD1 is a possible D gene (8 bases). The germline CDR1 and CDR2 sequences are SGHTA and FQGNSA. V was cut by 0 bases and J by 6 bases, with 11 bases left in between. This CDR3 contains 15 residues. CDR3 loop: CASSLATGGAGELFF. The CDR3 nucleotides read TGTGCCAGCAGCTTAGCTACAGGGGGGGCCGGGGAGCTGTTTTTT.